The present entry profiles one T cell receptor beta chain with its context. V was clipped by 7 bases and J by 3 bases; unmatched bases: 7. This CDR3 is 15 amino acids long. CDR1 is MGHDK, CDR2 SYGVNS, per germline. Treatment defined: oral pan-JAK inhibitor, 5-10 mg twice daily. T lymphocytes (CD4+ and CD8+) were sorted from PBMCs. Sequencing templates came from extracted RNA that was reverse transcribed into cDNA. Assay: immunoSEQ multiplex PCR; the TCRdb copy retains only in-frame clones and omits some. Altogether about 120,000 clones are present, 55% to 60% being singletons, with the ten largest covering roughly 3.5%. The data were taken from a study of CD8+ T cells in alopecia areata.

This receptor was taken from a human donor with alopecia areata. This specimen consisted of CD4+ T cells sorted from blood, obtained at week 24, from a patient treated with tofacitinib. The chain links TRBV25-1 to TRBJ2-2, with 8 bases that match TRBD2. The CDR3 spells CASTKTSGHTGELFF. DNA of the CDR3: TGTGCCAGCACAAAAACTAGCGGACACACCGGGGAGCTGTTTTTT.